The sequence of this TCR beta chain was determined in a study of early T cells in non-severe SARS-CoV-2 infection. Whole-study context: The input, bulk RNA from unsorted whole blood, was sequenced, and chains were unpaired. Findings and limits, study-wide: Reliance on VDJdb matching favored anti-spike CD8 responses; private and CD4 specificities were missed.

This clonotype has at least ten counts. Its target is not known. Individual cDNA molecules carried attached unique molecular identifiers. TCRdb called the 5' RACE reads again in MiXCR, with one record for every CDR3 protein. The table records 52,000 or so distinct CDR3 sequences, 9.5% to 15% of them present only once. CDR3 length: 15 amino acids. The V end lost 3 bases, the J end lost 3 bases, and 16 bases lay between the germline ends. Germline V lookup: CDR1 SGHRS, CDR2 YFSETQ. This receptor was taken from an adult who was a healthcare worker with PCR-confirmed SARS-CoV-2 infection or an uninfected control (not recorded which). The chain has TRBV5-1 and TRBJ2-7; D call uncertain. Sequenced material: whole blood. For the CDR3, the DNA is TGCGCCAGCAGCTCCTCCGGTCCCGGAAGCTACGAGCAGTACTTC. Protein sequence: CASSSSGPGSYEQYF. The full variable domain, with the rest looked up from reference TRBV5-1 and TRBJ2-7, is KAGVTQTPRYLIKTRGQQVTLSCSPISGHRSVSWYQQTPGQGLQFLFEYFSETQRNKGNFPGRFSGRQFSNSRSEMNVSTLELGDSALYLCASSSSGPGSYEQYFGPGTRLTVT.